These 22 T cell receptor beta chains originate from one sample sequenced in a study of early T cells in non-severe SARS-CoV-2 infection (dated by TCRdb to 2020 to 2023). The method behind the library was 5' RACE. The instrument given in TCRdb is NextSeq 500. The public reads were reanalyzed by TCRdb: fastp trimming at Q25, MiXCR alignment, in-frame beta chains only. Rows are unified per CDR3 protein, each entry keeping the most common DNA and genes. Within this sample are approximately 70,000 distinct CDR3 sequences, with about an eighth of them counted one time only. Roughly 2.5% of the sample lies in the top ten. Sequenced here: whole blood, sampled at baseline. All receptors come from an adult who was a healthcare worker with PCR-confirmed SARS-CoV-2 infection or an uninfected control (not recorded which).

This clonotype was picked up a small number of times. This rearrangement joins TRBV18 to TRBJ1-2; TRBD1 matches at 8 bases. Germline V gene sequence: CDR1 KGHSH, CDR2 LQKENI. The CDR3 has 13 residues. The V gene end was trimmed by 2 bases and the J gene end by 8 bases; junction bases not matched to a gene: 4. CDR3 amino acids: CASSPGQGDGYTF. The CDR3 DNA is TGTGCCAGCTCACCAGGACAGGGAGACGGCTACACCTTC.

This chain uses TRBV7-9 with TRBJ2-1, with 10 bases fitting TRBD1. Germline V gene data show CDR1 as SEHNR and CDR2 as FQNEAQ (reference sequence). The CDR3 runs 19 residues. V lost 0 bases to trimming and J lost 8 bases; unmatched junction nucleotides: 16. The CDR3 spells CASSLAVGTGARLGYEQFF. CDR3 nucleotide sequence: TGTGCCAGCAGCTTAGCCGTCGGGACAGGGGCCCGCCTGGGCTATGAGCAGTTCTTC.

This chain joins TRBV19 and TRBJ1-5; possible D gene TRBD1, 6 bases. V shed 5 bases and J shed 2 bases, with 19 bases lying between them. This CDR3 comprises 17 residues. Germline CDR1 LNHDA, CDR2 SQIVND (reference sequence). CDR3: CASSGTVTGRGNQPQHF. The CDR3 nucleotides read TGTGCCAGTAGTGGTACCGTCACAGGGAGGGGCAATCAGCCCCAGCATTTT.

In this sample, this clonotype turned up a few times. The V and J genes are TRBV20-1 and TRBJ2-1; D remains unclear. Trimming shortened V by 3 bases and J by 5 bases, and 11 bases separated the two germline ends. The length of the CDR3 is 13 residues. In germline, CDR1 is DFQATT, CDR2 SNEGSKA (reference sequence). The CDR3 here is CSASKGLNNEQFF. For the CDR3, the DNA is TGCAGTGCTAGTAAAGGGTTAAACAATGAGCAGTTCTTC.

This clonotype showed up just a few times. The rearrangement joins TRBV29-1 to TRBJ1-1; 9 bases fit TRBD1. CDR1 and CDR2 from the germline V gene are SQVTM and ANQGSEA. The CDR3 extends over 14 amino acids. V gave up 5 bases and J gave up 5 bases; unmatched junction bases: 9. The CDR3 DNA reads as TGCAGCGTTTTAAATCGACAGGGGGGAACTGAAGCTTTCTTT. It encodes CSVLNRQGGTEAFF.

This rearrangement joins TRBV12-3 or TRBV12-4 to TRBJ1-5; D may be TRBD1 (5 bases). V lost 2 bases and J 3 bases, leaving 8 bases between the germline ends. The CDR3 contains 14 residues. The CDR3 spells CASSLRRVNQPQHF. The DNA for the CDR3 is TGTGCCAGCAGTTTACGCAGGGTCAATCAGCCCCAGCATTTT.

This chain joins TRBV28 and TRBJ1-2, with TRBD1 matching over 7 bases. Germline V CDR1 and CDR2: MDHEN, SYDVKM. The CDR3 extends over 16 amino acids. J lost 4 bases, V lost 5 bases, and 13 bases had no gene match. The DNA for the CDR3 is TGTGCCAGCAGTATCACCCAGACAGGGCAAGGCTATGGCTACACCTTC. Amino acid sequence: CASSITQTGQGYGYTF.

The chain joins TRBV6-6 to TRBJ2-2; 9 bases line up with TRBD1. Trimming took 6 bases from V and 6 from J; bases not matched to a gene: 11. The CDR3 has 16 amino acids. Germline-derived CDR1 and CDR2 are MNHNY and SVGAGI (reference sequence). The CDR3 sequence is CASRDRDRVLSGELFF. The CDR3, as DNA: TGTGCCAGCAGAGACCGGGACAGGGTATTATCCGGGGAGCTGTTTTTT.

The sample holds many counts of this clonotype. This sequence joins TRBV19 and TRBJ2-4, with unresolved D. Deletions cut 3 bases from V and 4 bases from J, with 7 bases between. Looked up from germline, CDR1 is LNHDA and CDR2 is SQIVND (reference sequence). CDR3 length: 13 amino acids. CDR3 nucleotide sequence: TGTGCCAGTAGTATTGGGCAGAAAAACATTCAGTACTTC. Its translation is CASSIGQKNIQYF.

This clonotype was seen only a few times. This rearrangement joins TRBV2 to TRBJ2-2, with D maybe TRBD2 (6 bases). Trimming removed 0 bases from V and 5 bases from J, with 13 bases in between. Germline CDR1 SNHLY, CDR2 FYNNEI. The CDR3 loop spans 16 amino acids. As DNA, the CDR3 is TGTGCCAGCAGTGAAGCGCTTCTTCGGGGGACCGGGGAGCTGTTTTTT. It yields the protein CASSEALLRGTGELFF.

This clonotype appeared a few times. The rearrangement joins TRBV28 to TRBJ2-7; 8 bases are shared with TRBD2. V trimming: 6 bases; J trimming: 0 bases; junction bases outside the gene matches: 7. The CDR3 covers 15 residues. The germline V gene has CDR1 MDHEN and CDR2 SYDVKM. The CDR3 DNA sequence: TGTGCCAGCAGCCCACTAGCGGTGATCTCCTACGAGCAGTACTTC. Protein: CASSPLAVISYEQYF. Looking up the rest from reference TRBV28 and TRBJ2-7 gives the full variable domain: DVKVTQSSRYLVKRTGEKVFLECVQDMDHENMFWYRQDPGLGLRLIYFSYDVKMKEKGDIPEGYSVSREKKERFSLILESASTNQTSMYLCASSPLAVISYEQYFGPGTRLTVT.

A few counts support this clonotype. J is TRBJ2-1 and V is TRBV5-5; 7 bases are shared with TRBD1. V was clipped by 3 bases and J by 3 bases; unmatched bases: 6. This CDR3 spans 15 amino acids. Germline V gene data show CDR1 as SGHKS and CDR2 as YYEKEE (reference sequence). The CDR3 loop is CASSSEDRLYNEQFF. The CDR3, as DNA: TGTGCCAGCAGCTCAGAGGACAGGCTCTACAATGAGCAGTTCTTC.

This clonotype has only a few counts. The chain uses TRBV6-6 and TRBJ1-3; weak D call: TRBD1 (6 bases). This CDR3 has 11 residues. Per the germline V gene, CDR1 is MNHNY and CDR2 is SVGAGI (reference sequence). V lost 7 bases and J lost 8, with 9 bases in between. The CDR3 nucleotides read TGTGCCAGCACAGGGGCGGACACCATATATTTT. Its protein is CASTGADTIYF.

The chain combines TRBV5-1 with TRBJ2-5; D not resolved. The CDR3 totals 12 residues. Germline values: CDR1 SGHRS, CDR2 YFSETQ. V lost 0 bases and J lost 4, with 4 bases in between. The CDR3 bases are TGCGCCAGCAGCTTGGCCTTAGAGACCCAGTACTTC. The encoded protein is CASSLALETQYF.

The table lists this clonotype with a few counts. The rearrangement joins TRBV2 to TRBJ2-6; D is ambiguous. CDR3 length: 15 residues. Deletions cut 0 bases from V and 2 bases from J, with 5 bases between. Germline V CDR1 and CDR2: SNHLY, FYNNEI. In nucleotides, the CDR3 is TGTGCCAGCAGTGAAGCGTTGGCTGGGGCCAACGTCCTGACTTTC. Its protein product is CASSEALAGANVLTF.

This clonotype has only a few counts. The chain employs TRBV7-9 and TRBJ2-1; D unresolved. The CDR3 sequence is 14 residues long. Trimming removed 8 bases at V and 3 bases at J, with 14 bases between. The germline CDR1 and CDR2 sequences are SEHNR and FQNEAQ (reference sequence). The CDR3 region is CASESMVGYNEQFF. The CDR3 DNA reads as TGTGCCAGCGAAAGCATGGTGGGCTACAATGAGCAGTTCTTC.

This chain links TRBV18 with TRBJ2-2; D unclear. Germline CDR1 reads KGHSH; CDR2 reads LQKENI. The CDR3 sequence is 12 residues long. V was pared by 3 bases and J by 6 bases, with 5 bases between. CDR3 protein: CASSPIAGELFF. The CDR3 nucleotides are TGTGCCAGCTCACCCATTGCCGGGGAGCTGTTTTTT.

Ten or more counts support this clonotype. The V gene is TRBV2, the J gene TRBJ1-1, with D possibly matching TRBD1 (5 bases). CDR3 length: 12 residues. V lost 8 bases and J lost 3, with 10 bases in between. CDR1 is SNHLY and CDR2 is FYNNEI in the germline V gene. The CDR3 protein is CASGQGHTEAFF. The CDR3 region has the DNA TGTGCCAGCGGCCAGGGTCACACTGAAGCTTTCTTT.

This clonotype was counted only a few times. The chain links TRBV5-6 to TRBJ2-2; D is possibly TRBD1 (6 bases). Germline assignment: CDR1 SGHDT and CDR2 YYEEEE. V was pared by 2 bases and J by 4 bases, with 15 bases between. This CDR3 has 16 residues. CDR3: CASSLSQGISTGELFF. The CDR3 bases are TGTGCCAGCAGCTTAAGTCAGGGGATAAGCACCGGGGAGCTGTTTTTT.

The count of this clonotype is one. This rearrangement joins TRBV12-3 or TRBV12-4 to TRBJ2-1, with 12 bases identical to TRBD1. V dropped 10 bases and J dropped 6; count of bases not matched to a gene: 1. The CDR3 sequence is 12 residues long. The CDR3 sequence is CATGQGANEQFF. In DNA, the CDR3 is TGTGCCACGGGACAGGGGGCCAATGAGCAGTTCTTC.

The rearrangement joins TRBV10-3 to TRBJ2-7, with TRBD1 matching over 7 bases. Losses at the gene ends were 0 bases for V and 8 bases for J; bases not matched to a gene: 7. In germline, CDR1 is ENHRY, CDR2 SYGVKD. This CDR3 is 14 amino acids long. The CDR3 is CAISESRDSNKQYF. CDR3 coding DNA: TGTGCCATCAGTGAGTCTCGGGACAGTAACAAGCAGTACTTC.

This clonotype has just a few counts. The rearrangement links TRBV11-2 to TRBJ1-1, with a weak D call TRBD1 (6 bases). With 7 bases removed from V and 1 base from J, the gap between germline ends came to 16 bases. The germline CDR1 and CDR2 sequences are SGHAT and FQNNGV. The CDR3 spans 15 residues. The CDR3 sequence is CASTPVGGSNTEAFF. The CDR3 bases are TGTGCCAGCACCCCCGTCGGGGGCTCGAACACTGAAGCTTTCTTT.